Listed below are T cell receptor beta chains from one sample, sequenced in a study of cytomegalovirus exposure and HLA in healthy donors. Only in-frame clones appear in the TCRdb table, and some are missing; sequencing was by immunoSEQ multiplex PCR. Counted here are 100,000 or so clones, roughly 74% occurring once; the ten biggest clones make up 1.5% to 2%. The specimen sequenced was PBMCs. These receptors were obtained from a woman aged 40 to 50 in good health and CMV-seronegative. CDR3s include the opening cysteine and the closing phenylalanine or tryptophan. A D gene is named only where the DNA matches it firmly. The size field is filled for only some rows; it gives once, few, many or a size class.

J: TRBJ1-3
size: -
V: TRBV19
D: -
DNA: TGTGCCAGTACCAGGGACTGGAGCTCTGGAAACACCATATATTTT
CDR3: CASTRDWSSGNTIYF

J: TRBJ2-5
size: -
V: TRBV5-4
D: -
DNA: TGTGCCAGCAGCTTGTCACAGGCTCAAGAGACCCAGTACTTC
CDR3: CASSLSQAQETQYF

J: TRBJ2-1
size: -
V: TRBV5-1
D: TRBD2
DNA: TGCGCCAGCAGCTTGGGGCTGGCGGGAGTCGCCAATGAGCAGTTCTTC
CDR3: CASSLGLAGVANEQFF

J: TRBJ1-4
size: -
V: TRBV11-2
D: TRBD1
DNA: TGTGCCAGCAGCCTATGGGTACGAGGGGGCTCGGAAAATGAAAAACTGTTTTTT
CDR3: CASSLWVRGGSENEKLFF

J: TRBJ2-1
size: few
V: TRBV11-3
D: -
DNA: TGTGCCAGCAGCTTAGATTCAGGGATCGGCAATGAGCAGTTCTTC
CDR3: CASSLDSGIGNEQFF

J: TRBJ2-3
size: -
V: TRBV2
D: TRBD1
DNA: TGTGCCAGCAGAGACAGGGGGCGAGGAGATACGCAGTATTTT
CDR3: CASRDRGRGDTQYF

J: TRBJ2-7
size: -
V: TRBV7-2
D: -
DNA: TGTGCCAGCAGCTTCTTACAGGGTCCTGACTACGAGCAGTACTTC
CDR3: CASSFLQGPDYEQYF

J: TRBJ2-7
size: -
V: TRBV6-1
D: TRBD2
DNA: TGTGCCAGCAGTGATACTGGCGGGGGTAGCTCCTACGAGCAGTACTTC
CDR3: CASSDTGGGSSYEQYF

J: TRBJ2-3
size: -
V: TRBV5-1
D: TRBD2
DNA: TGCGCCAGCAGCGACCGACTAGCGGGTCTCGGCACAGATACGCAGTATTTT
CDR3: CASSDRLAGLGTDTQYF

J: TRBJ2-5
size: -
V: TRBV19
D: TRBD2
DNA: TGTGCCAGTAGTCTCCGACTAGCGGGACCCAAAGAGACCCAGTACTTC
CDR3: CASSLRLAGPKETQYF

J: TRBJ2-7
size: -
V: TRBV27
D: -
DNA: TGTGCCAGCAGTTCACTCGACAGACCCTACGAGCAGTACTTC
CDR3: CASSSLDRPYEQYF

J: TRBJ2-1
size: -
V: TRBV4-1
D: -
DNA: TGCGCCAGCAGCCAAGAGGGAGGTGAGCAGTTCTTC
CDR3: CASSQEGGEQFF

J: TRBJ2-2
size: -
V: TRBV7-6
D: TRBD1
DNA: TGTGCCAGCAGCTTGGCGACAGGGGGTGGTACCGGGGAGCTGTTTTTT
CDR3: CASSLATGGGTGELFF

J: TRBJ1-1
size: few
V: TRBV6-9
D: TRBD1
DNA: TGTGCCAGCAGTTGGGAGGGACAGGGAGGTTCCGCAGGCACTGAAGCTTTCTTT
CDR3: CASSWEGQGGSAGTEAFF

J: TRBJ2-3
size: few
V: TRBV15
D: TRBD1
DNA: TGTGCCACTAGACAGGGGGCGCGCGGCACAGATACGCAGTATTTT
CDR3: CATRQGARGTDTQYF

J: TRBJ1-6
size: once
V: TRBV21-1
D: -
DNA: TGTGCCAGCAGCAAAAGACTACAGTATGAAAAGTTTAATTCACCCCTCCACTTT
CDR3: CASSKRLQYEKFNSPLHF

J: TRBJ2-7
size: few
V: TRBV2
D: -
DNA: TGTGCCAGCAGAGCTAACACAAAGACAGGCTCCTACGAGCAGTACTTC
CDR3: CASRANTKTGSYEQYF

J: TRBJ2-3
size: -
V: TRBV19
D: -
DNA: TGTGCCAGTAGTATCGGTGTCTCCTTAAGAAGTACAGATACGCAGTATTTT
CDR3: CASSIGVSLRSTDTQYF

J: TRBJ1-1
size: -
V: TRBV7-9
D: -
DNA: TGTTCCAGCAGCTTAACTAACACTGAAGCTTTCTTT
CDR3: CSSSLTNTEAFF

J: TRBJ1-1
size: few
V: TRBV27
D: TRBD1
DNA: TGTGCCAGCAGTCTCGGACAGGGAAGATCTGAAGCTTTCTTT
CDR3: CASSLGQGRSEAFF

J: TRBJ1-1
size: few
V: TRBV5-1
D: TRBD1
DNA: TGCGCCAGCGGGGGGACAGGTGGCACTGAAGCTTTCTTT
CDR3: CASGGTGGTEAFF

J: TRBJ2-3
size: few
V: TRBV5-6
D: TRBD1
DNA: TGTGCCAGCAGCTTTACAGGGGCACATGATACGCAGTATTTT
CDR3: CASSFTGAHDTQYF

J: TRBJ2-1
size: -
V: TRBV6-6
D: -
DNA: TGTGCCGCCAAAACAGGTCAGGGGCATGGTGAGCAGTTCTTC
CDR3: CAAKTGQGHGEQFF

J: TRBJ2-5
size: -
V: TRBV7-2
D: TRBD2
DNA: TGTGCCAGCAGCTCGTACCTGACTAGCCGGGAGACCCAGTACTTC
CDR3: CASSSYLTSRETQYF

J: TRBJ1-5
size: -
V: TRBV19
D: -
DNA: TGTGCCAGTAGCGCCGGGGGGGGGCATCAGCCCCAGCATTTT
CDR3: CASSAGGGHQPQHF

J: TRBJ2-3
size: -
V: TRBV2
D: TRBD2
DNA: TGTGCCAGCAGTGAAGCCCTGGGACTAGCGGGAAAGGCTAGCACAGATACGCAGTATTTT
CDR3: CASSEALGLAGKASTDTQYF

J: TRBJ2-7
size: -
V: TRBV5-1
D: -
DNA: TGCGCCAGCAGCGGTGTCTGGGAGATCGGCGAGTACGAGCAGTACTTC
CDR3: CASSGVWEIGEYEQYF

J: TRBJ2-7
size: -
V: TRBV5-1
D: -
DNA: TGCGCCAGCAGCATTACAGGGTCTCACGAGCAGTACTTC
CDR3: CASSITGSHEQYF

J: TRBJ2-1
size: -
V: TRBV7-2
D: -
DNA: TGTGCCAGCAGCGCGCGACTAGTCGGTGGTGAGCAGTTCTTC
CDR3: CASSARLVGGEQFF

J: TRBJ2-5
size: -
V: TRBV28
D: -
DNA: TGTGCCAGCAGCCGTGTCAGGGGTCGGGAGACCCAGTACTTC
CDR3: CASSRVRGRETQYF

J: TRBJ2-7
size: once
V: TRBV19
D: TRBD1
DNA: TGTGCCAGTAGTGCGACAGGGACAGGCTACGAGCAGTACTTC
CDR3: CASSATGTGYEQYF

J: TRBJ2-1
size: few
V: TRBV7-8
D: TRBD2
DNA: TGTGCCAGCAGCTTAGGACTAGCGGGAGAGGAGCAGTTCTTC
CDR3: CASSLGLAGEEQFF

J: TRBJ2-2
size: once
V: TRBV7-3
D: -
DNA: TGTGCCAGCAGCTTATTGGGCCCCAGCACCGGGGAGCTGTTTTTT
CDR3: CASSLLGPSTGELFF

J: TRBJ1-4
size: -
V: TRBV7-9
D: TRBD1
DNA: TGTGCCAGCAGCACCCGACAGGGCCTTATTGAAAAACTGTTTTTT
CDR3: CASSTRQGLIEKLFF

J: TRBJ1-1
size: few
V: TRBV6-6
D: TRBD1
DNA: TGTGCCAGCAGTTACCGACAGGGAACTGAAGCTTTCTTT
CDR3: CASSYRQGTEAFF

J: TRBJ2-3
size: once
V: TRBV10-3
D: TRBD1
DNA: TGTGCCATCAGTGCCGGGACAGGGGGCAGCACAGATACGCAGTATTTT
CDR3: CAISAGTGGSTDTQYF

J: TRBJ2-3
size: -
V: TRBV9
D: TRBD2
DNA: TGTGCCAGCAGTCGCAGCGGGAGGGCCGCAGATACGCAGTATTTT
CDR3: CASSRSGRAADTQYF

J: TRBJ2-1
size: -
V: TRBV27
D: TRBD2
DNA: TGTGCCAGCAGTTCCCGTGATTGGCTAGCGGGGTACAATGAGCAGTTCTTC
CDR3: CASSSRDWLAGYNEQFF

J: TRBJ1-1
size: -
V: TRBV6-4
D: -
DNA: TGTGCCAGTGTTCAGGCCGAAGCTTTCTTT
CDR3: CASVQAEAFF

J: TRBJ2-3
size: -
V: TRBV5-1
D: TRBD1
DNA: TGCGCCAGCAGCGCTTCGGGACAGATCACAGATACGCAGTATTTT
CDR3: CASSASGQITDTQYF

J: TRBJ1-3
size: few
V: TRBV7-3
D: -
DNA: TGTGCCAGCAGCTTACAGGGCTCTGGAAACACCATATATTTT
CDR3: CASSLQGSGNTIYF

J: TRBJ1-5
size: once
V: TRBV6-1
D: -
DNA: TGTGCCAGCAGTGAATTATTGGGGGCGGGTTCCAATCAGCCCCAGCATTTT
CDR3: CASSELLGAGSNQPQHF

J: TRBJ1-1
size: -
V: TRBV27
D: -
DNA: TGTGCCAGCAGTGGGGCCGGTGGGGCCACTGAAGCTTTCTTT
CDR3: CASSGAGGATEAFF